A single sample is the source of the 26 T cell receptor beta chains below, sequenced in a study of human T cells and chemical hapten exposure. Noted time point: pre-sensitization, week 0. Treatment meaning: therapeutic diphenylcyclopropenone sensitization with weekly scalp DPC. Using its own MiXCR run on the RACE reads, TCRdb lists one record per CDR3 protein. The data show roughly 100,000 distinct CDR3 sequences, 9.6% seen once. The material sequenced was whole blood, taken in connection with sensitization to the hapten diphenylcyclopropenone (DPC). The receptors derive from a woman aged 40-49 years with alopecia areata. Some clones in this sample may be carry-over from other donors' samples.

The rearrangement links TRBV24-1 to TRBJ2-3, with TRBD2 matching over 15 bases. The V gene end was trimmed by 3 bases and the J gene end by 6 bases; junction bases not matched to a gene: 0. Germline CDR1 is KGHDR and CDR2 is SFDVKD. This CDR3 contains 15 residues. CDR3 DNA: TGTGCCACCAGTGATGGACTAGCGGGGGGGGATACGCAGTATTTT. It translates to CATSDGLAGGDTQYF.

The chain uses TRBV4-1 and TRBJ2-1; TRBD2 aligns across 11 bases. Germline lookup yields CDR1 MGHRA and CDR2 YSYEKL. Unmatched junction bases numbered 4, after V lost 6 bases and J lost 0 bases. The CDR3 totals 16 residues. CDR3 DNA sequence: TGCGCCAGCAGGGCTAGCGGGGGGAGCTCCTACAATGAGCAGTTCTTC. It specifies CASRASGGSSYNEQFF.

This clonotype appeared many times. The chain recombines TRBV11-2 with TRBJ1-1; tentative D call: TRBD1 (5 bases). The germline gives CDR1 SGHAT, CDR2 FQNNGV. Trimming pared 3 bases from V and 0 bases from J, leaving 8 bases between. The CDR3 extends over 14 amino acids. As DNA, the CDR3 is TGTGCCAGCAGCTTTCAGGGCCTGAACACTGAAGCTTTCTTT. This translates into CASSFQGLNTEAFF. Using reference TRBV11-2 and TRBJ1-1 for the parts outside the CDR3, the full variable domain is EAGVAQSPRYKIIEKRQSVAFWCNPISGHATLYWYQQILGQGPKLLIQFQNNGVVDDSQLPKDRFSAERLKGVDSTLKIQPAKLEDSAVYLCASSFQGLNTEAFFGQGTRLTVV.

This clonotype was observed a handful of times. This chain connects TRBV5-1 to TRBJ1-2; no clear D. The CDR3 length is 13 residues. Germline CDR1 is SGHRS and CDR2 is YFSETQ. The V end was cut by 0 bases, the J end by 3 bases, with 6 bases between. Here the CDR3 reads CASSLEDHYGYTF. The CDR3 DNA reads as TGCGCCAGCAGCTTGGAGGACCACTATGGCTACACCTTC. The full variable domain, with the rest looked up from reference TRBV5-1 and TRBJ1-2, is KAGVTQTPRYLIKTRGQQVTLSCSPISGHRSVSWYQQTPGQGLQFLFEYFSETQRNKGNFPGRFSGRQFSNSRSEMNVSTLELGDSALYLCASSLEDHYGYTFGSGTRLTVV.

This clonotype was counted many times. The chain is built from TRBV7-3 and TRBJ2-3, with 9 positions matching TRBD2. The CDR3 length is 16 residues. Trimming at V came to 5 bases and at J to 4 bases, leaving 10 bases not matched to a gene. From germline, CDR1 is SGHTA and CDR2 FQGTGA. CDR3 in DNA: TGTGCCAGCAGCCCGTCCGGGCTAGCGGGGTCAGATACGCAGTATTTT. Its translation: CASSPSGLAGSDTQYF. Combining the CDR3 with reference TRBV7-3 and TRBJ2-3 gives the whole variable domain GAGVSQTPSNKVTEKGKYVELRCDPISGHTALYWYRQSLGQGPEFLIYFQGTGAADDSGLPNDRFFAVRPEGSVSTLKIQRTERGDSAVYLCASSPSGLAGSDTQYFGPGTRLTVL.

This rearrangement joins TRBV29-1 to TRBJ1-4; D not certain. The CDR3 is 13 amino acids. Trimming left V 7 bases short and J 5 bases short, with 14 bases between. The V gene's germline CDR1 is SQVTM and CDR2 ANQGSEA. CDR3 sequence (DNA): TGCAGCGCCTTTCCGGGAGAAAATGAAAAACTGTTTTTT. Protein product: CSAFPGENEKLFF.

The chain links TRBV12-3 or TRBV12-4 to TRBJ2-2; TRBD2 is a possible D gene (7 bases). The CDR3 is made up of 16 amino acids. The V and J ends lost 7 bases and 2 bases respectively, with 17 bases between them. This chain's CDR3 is CASTGLGGPNTGELFF. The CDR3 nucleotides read TGTGCCAGCACCGGATTGGGGGGGCCTAACACCGGGGAGCTGTTTTTT.

CDR3 in amino acids: CASSAWGQDTQYF. DNA of the CDR3: TGTGCCAGCAGTGCTTGGGGGCAAGATACGCAGTATTTT. The rearrangement links TRBV6-1 to TRBJ2-3; TRBD1 is a possible D gene (6 bases). V lost 4 bases and J lost 5, with 10 bases in between. There are 13 residues in the CDR3. In germline, CDR1 is MNHNS, CDR2 SASEGT.

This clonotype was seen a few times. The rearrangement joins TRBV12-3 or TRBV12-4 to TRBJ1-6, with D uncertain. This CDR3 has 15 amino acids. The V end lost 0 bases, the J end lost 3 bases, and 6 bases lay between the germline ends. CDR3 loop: CASSLARVYNSPLHF. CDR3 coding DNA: TGTGCCAGCAGTTTAGCAAGGGTCTATAATTCACCCCTCCACTTT.

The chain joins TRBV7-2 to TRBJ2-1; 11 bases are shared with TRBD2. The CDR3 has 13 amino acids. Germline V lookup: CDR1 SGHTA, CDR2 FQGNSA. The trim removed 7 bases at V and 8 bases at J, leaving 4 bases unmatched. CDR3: CASTSSGGYEQFF. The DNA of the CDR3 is TGTGCCAGCACCTCTAGCGGGGGGTATGAGCAGTTCTTC.

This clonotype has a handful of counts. Written as DNA, the CDR3 is TGTGCCAGCAGCTGGACGGATAACACTGAAGCTTTCTTT. It yields the protein CASSWTDNTEAFF. This chain connects TRBV5-6 to TRBJ1-1; no firm D call. V lost 3 bases to trimming and J lost 2 bases, with 8 bases between them. This CDR3 has 13 residues. Germline V CDR1 and CDR2: SGHDT, YYEEEE.

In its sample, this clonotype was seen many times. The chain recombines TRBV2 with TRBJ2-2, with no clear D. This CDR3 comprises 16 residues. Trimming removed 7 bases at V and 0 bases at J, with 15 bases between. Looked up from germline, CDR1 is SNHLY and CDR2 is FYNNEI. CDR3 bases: TGTGCCAGCAATAATCTAGAGCCAGCGAACACCGGGGAGCTGTTTTTT. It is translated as CASNNLEPANTGELFF.

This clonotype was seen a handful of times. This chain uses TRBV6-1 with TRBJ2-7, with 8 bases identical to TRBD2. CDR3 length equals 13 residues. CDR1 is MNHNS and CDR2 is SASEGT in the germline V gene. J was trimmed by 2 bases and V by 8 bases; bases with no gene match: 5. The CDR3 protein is CASRAGGAYEQYF. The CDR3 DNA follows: TGTGCCAGCCGCGCCGGGGGGGCCTACGAGCAGTACTTC.

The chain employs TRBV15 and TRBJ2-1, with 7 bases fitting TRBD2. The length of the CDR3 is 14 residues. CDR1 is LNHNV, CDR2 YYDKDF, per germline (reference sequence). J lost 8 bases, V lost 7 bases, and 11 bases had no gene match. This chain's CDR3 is CATTPPTGGYEQFF. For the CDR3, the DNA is TGTGCCACCACCCCCCCCACGGGAGGATATGAGCAGTTCTTC.

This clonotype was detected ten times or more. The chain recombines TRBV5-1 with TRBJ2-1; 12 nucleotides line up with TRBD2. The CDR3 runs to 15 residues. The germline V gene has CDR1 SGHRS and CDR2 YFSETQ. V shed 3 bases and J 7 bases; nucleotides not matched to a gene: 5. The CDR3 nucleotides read TGCGCCAGCAGCTGGTCTAGCGGGGGGGTAAATGAGCAGTTCTTC. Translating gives CASSWSSGGVNEQFF. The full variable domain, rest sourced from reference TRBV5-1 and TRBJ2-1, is KAGVTQTPRYLIKTRGQQVTLSCSPISGHRSVSWYQQTPGQGLQFLFEYFSETQRNKGNFPGRFSGRQFSNSRSEMNVSTLELGDSALYLCASSWSSGGVNEQFFGPGTRLTVL.

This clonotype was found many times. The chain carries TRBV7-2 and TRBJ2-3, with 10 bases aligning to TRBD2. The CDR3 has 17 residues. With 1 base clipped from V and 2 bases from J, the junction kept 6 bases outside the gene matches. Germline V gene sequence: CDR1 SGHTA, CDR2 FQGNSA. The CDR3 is CASSLEGAGGPTDTQYF. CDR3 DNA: TGTGCCAGCAGCTTAGAGGGAGCGGGGGGGCCCACAGATACGCAGTATTTT.

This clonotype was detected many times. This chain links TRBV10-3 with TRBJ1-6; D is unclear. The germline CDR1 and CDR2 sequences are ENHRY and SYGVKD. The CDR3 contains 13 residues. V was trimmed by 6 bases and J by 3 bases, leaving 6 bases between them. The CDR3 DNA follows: TGTGCCATCAGCGCGGGCTATAATTCACCCCTCCACTTT. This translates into CAISAGYNSPLHF.

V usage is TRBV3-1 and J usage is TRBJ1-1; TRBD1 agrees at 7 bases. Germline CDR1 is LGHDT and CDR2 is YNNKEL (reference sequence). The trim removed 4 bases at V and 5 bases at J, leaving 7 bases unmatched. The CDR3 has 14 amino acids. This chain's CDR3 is CASSPRGMGTEAFF. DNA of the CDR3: TGTGCCAGCAGCCCCAGGGGGATGGGGACTGAAGCTTTCTTT.

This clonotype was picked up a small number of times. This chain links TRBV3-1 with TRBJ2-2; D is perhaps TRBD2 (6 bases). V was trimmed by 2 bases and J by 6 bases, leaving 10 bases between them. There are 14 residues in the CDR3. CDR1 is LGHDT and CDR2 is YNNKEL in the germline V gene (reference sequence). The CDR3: CASSQFRGAGELFF. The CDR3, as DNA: TGTGCCAGCAGCCAATTCCGCGGGGCCGGGGAGCTGTTTTTT.

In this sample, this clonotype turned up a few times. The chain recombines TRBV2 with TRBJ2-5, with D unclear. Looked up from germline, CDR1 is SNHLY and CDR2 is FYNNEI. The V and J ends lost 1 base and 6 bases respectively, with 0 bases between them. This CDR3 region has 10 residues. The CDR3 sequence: CASSEETQYF. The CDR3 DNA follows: TGTGCCAGCAGTGAAGAGACCCAGTACTTC.

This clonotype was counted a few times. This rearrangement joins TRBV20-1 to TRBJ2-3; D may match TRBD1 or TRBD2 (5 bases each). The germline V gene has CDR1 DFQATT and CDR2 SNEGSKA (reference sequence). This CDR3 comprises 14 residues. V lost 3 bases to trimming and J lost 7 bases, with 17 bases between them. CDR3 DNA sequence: TGCAGTGCTAGCGAGGGGCCGGCGGCCCATACGCAGTATTTT. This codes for CSASEGPAAHTQYF.

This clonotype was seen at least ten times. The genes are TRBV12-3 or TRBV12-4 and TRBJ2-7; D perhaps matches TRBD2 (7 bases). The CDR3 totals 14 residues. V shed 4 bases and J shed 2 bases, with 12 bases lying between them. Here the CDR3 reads CASSSAGAPYEQYF. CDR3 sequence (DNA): TGTGCCAGCAGTTCCGCGGGGGCCCCCTACGAGCAGTACTTC.

Here the CDR3 DNA reads TGCAGCGTTCCGGGACAGGGTTTCTATGGCTACACCTTC. As protein: CSVPGQGFYGYTF. V and J are TRBV29-1 and TRBJ1-2; 9 bases line up with TRBD1. V was pared by 5 bases and J by 4 bases, with 5 bases of the junction left unmatched. This CDR3 spans 13 amino acids. Per germline, CDR1 SQVTM and CDR2 ANQGSEA.

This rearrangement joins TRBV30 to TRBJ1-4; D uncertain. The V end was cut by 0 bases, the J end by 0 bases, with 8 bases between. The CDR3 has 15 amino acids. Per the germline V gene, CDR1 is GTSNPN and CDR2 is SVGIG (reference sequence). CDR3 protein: CAWSVRPSTNEKLFF. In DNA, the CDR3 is TGTGCCTGGAGTGTAAGACCCTCAACTAATGAAAAACTGTTTTTT. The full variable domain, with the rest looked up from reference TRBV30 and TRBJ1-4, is SQTIHQWPATLVQPVGSPLSLECTVEGTSNPNLYWYRQAAGRGLQLLFYSVGIGQISSEVPQNLSASRPQDRQFILSSKKLLLSDSGFYLCAWSVRPSTNEKLFFGSGTQLSVL.

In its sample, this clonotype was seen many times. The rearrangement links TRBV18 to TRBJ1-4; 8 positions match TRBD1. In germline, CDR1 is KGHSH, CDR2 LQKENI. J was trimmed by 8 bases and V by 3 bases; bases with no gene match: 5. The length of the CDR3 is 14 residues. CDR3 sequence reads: CASSPTGAGEKLFF. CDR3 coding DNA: TGTGCCAGCTCACCGACAGGGGCAGGGGAAAAACTGTTTTTT. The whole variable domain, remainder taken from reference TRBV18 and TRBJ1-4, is NAGVMQNPRHLVRRRGQEARLRCSPMKGHSHVYWYRQLPEEGLKFMVYLQKENIIDESGMPKERFSAEFPKEGPSILRIQQVVRGDSAAYFCASSPTGAGEKLFFGSGTQLSVL.

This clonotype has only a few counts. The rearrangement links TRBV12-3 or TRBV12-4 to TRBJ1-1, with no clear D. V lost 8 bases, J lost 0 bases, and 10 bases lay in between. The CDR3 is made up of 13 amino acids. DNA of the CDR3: TGTGCCAGCGTCACCCTTTTGAACACTGAAGCTTTCTTT. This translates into CASVTLLNTEAFF.